The 18 T cell receptor beta chains presented below share a single source sample, sequenced in a study of T cells in localized non-small cell lung cancer. The data were produced by immunoSEQ multiplex PCR, yet TCRdb's version contains in-frame clones alone and is incomplete. The sample contains 64,000 or so clones, roughly nine tenths of which appear only once. The source was peripheral blood, collected before any cancer treatment. The receptors shown here come from a woman between 35 and 75 years old with stage I lung adenocarcinoma.

The rearrangement links TRBV12-5 to TRBJ1-4; perhaps TRBD1 as D (6 bases). CDR3 length: 21 residues. Germline V gene sequence: CDR1 LGHNT, CDR2 FRNRAP. The V and J ends lost 1 base and 0 bases respectively, with 24 bases between them. CDR3 protein: CASGLGGLKGQGCSTNEKLFF. The CDR3 bases are TGTGCTAGTGGTTTGGGAGGGTTAAAAGGGCAGGGGTGTTCAACTAATGAAAAACTGTTTTTT.

The genes are TRBV5-1 and TRBJ1-3; 10 bases match TRBD1. The trim removed 4 bases at V and 3 bases at J, leaving 7 bases unmatched. From germline, CDR1 is SGHRS and CDR2 YFSETQ. The CDR3 sequence is 16 residues long. In DNA, the CDR3 is TGCGCCAGCAGCCTAGGGACAGGGGCCGGTGGAAACACCATATATTTT. It yields the protein CASSLGTGAGGNTIYF. Full variable domain (missing parts from reference TRBV5-1 and TRBJ1-3): KAGVTQTPRYLIKTRGQQVTLSCSPISGHRSVSWYQQTPGQGLQFLFEYFSETQRNKGNFPGRFSGRQFSNSRSEMNVSTLELGDSALYLCASSLGTGAGGNTIYFGEGSWLTVV.

The CDR3 DNA follows: TGCGCCAGCAGCCTTCACGGGACTCCAGACTTCCAAGAGACCCAGTACTTC. Its translation is CASSLHGTPDFQETQYF. This chain connects TRBV23-1 to TRBJ2-5, with a possible D match to TRBD2 (6 bases). TRBV23-1 is classed as an ORF, of uncertain function. CDR3 length: 17 amino acids. The V gene lost 6 bases and the J gene lost 1 base, with 21 bases spanning the gap.

The sample holds one count of this clone. The chain uses TRBV4-2 and TRBJ2-7; D may be TRBD1 (6 bases). V lost 4 bases, J lost 6 bases, and 19 bases lay in between. CDR3 length: 15 amino acids. Germline V gene sequence: CDR1 LGHNA, CDR2 YNFKEQ. The CDR3: CASSRALTGVGEQYF. The CDR3 coding sequence is TGTGCCAGCAGCCGCGCGTTGACAGGAGTCGGCGAGCAGTACTTC.

V and J are TRBV19 and TRBJ2-7; 9 nucleotides match TRBD2. Germline trimming cut 0 bases from V and 4 bases from J; bases unmatched to any gene: 4. The CDR3 covers 15 residues. Per the germline V gene, CDR1 is LNHDA and CDR2 is SQIVND (reference sequence). The CDR3 sequence: CASSIDGREGYEQYF. The CDR3 bases are TGTGCCAGTAGTATAGACGGGCGGGAGGGTTACGAGCAGTACTTC.

The V call is TRBV6-6, the J call TRBJ1-1; possibly TRBD1 for D (5 bases). Germline V gene data show CDR1 as MNHNY and CDR2 as SVGAGI (reference sequence). This CDR3 comprises 15 residues. V dropped 10 bases and J dropped 1 base, with 19 bases sitting between them. The chain's CDR3 is CATSPGWGENTEAFF. In nucleotides, the CDR3 is TGTGCCACCTCCCCCGGGTGGGGCGAGAACACTGAAGCTTTCTTT.

The chain links TRBV19 to TRBJ2-3, with a tentative D call TRBD1 (5 bases). The CDR3 runs 13 residues. V was clipped by 8 bases and J by 2 bases, with 11 bases between them. Looked up from germline, CDR1 is LNHDA and CDR2 is SQIVND (reference sequence). CDR3 nucleotide sequence: TGTGCCAGTGCAAGACAGTTCACAGATACGCAGTATTTT. Protein product: CASARQFTDTQYF.

The V gene is TRBV6-1, the J gene TRBJ1-4; a weak D match, TRBD1 (6 bases). Germline V gene lookup returns CDR1 MNHNS and CDR2 SASEGT. CDR3 size: 15 residues. Trimming took 4 bases from V and 5 from J, leaving 14 bases between them. CDR3 DNA sequence: TGTGCCAGCAGTGTAGCGGGGGCCTTAAATGAAAAACTGTTTTTT. Its protein is CASSVAGALNEKLFF.

This chain connects TRBV11-2 to TRBJ2-1; TRBD2 matches 11 bases. This CDR3 has 16 residues. In germline, CDR1 is SGHAT, CDR2 FQNNGV. The V gene end was trimmed by 4 bases and the J gene end by 4 bases; junction bases not matched to a gene: 6. CDR3 sequence (DNA): TGTGCCAGCAGCTCTCTTTCTAGCGGGGGGTACAATGAGCAGTTCTTC. This translates into CASSSLSSGGYNEQFF.

V gene TRBV29-1 combines with J gene TRBJ2-7, with 10 bases that match TRBD2. Germline V CDR1 and CDR2: SQVTM, ANQGSEA. This CDR3 has 17 residues. V lost 6 bases to trimming and J lost 2 bases; unmatched junction nucleotides: 16. CDR3 residues: CSVQGGLAGVFPYEQYF. DNA of the CDR3: TGCAGCGTCCAAGGGGGCCTAGCGGGAGTTTTCCCCTACGAGCAGTACTTC.

This sequence joins TRBV27 and TRBJ2-7; 9 bases fit TRBD1. The junction had 11 bases not matched to a gene; V was cut back by 7 bases and J by 4 bases. Looked up from germline, CDR1 is MNHEY and CDR2 is SMNVEV (reference sequence). CDR3 size: 15 residues. DNA of the CDR3: TGTGCCAGCACCTCGACCGGGACAGGGAATTACGAGCAGTACTTC. Translation: CASTSTGTGNYEQYF.

The genes are TRBV7-2 and TRBJ1-3; TRBD1 might be the D (6 bases). The CDR3 contains 15 residues. Between the trimmed V and J ends, which lost 5 bases and 0 bases, there was a span of 11 bases. In germline, CDR1 is SGHTA, CDR2 FQGNSA. The chain's CDR3 is CASSPYRDSGNTIYF. The CDR3 DNA sequence: TGTGCCAGCAGCCCCTACAGGGACTCTGGAAACACCATATATTTT.

The chain employs TRBV7-9 and TRBJ1-3; tentative D call: TRBD1 (5 bases). This CDR3 has 13 residues. Germline-derived CDR1 and CDR2 are SEHNR and FQNEAQ (reference sequence). V was trimmed by 3 bases and J by 8 bases, leaving 11 bases between them. CDR3 residues: CASSFIGVDTIYF. For the CDR3, the DNA is TGTGCCAGCAGCTTTATAGGGGTAGACACCATATATTTT. Combining the CDR3 with reference TRBV7-9 and TRBJ1-3 gives the whole variable domain DTGVSQNPRHKITKRGQNVTFRCDPISEHNRLYWYRQTLGQGPEFLTYFQNEAQLEKSRLLSDRFSAERPKGSFSTLEIQRTEQGDSAMYLCASSFIGVDTIYFGEGSWLTVV.

CDR3 sequence: CASSLGFSSGNTIYF. Here the CDR3 DNA reads TGTGCCAGCAGCTTAGGCTTTAGCTCTGGAAACACCATATATTTT. The V gene is TRBV7-2, the J gene TRBJ1-3; no clear D gene. This CDR3 is 15 amino acids long. V lost 1 base and J lost 0, with 7 bases in between. Germline CDR1 and CDR2: SGHTA and FQGNSA.

The V and J genes are TRBV6-5 and TRBJ2-1, with TRBD2 matching over 8 bases. The junction had 10 bases not matched to a gene; V was cut back by 5 bases and J by 7 bases. This CDR3 comprises 15 residues. Germline CDR1 and CDR2: MNHEY and SVGAGI. DNA for the CDR3: TGTGCCAGCAGTCGCGGACTAGCCAAAAGTAATGAGCAGTTCTTC. This encodes CASSRGLAKSNEQFF.

The rearrangement uses TRBV10-3 and TRBJ1-2; 7 nucleotides agree with TRBD1. The V gene's germline CDR1 is ENHRY and CDR2 SYGVKD. V lost 6 bases and J lost 2; bases outside the gene matches: 9. The CDR3 is 15 amino acids. As DNA, the CDR3 is TGTGCCATCAGCGAAACAGGGGAAATAAACTATGGCTACACCTTC. Translation gives CAISETGEINYGYTF.

The V and J genes are TRBV2 and TRBJ2-5; TRBD2 matches at 12 bases. The germline V gene encodes CDR1 SNHLY and CDR2 FYNNEI. Trimming took 10 bases from V and 5 from J; bases not matched to a gene: 17. The CDR3 extends over 17 amino acids. DNA for the CDR3: TGTGCCACCTCGGGGCTAGCGGGAGGGCCTCCTCGGGAGACCCAGTACTTC. Protein: CATSGLAGGPPRETQYF.

V is TRBV5-1 and J is TRBJ2-3, with D perhaps matching TRBD1 (6 bases). Germline-derived CDR1 and CDR2 are SGHRS and YFSETQ. The CDR3 loop spans 16 amino acids. Trimming removed 4 bases at V and 0 bases at J, with 15 bases between. DNA for the CDR3: TGCGCCAGCAGCCCTCTGAACAGGGCTAGCACAGATACGCAGTATTTT. It yields the protein CASSPLNRASTDTQYF. The full variable domain, rest sourced from reference TRBV5-1 and TRBJ2-3, is KAGVTQTPRYLIKTRGQQVTLSCSPISGHRSVSWYQQTPGQGLQFLFEYFSETQRNKGNFPGRFSGRQFSNSRSEMNVSTLELGDSALYLCASSPLNRASTDTQYFGPGTRLTVL.